The 10 T cell receptor beta chains below all came from one sample that was sequenced in a study of breast tumors, draining lymph nodes, adjacent tissues. TCRdb analysed the multiplex PCR reads with MiXCR anew, one entry per CDR3 protein. Of over 250,000 distinct CDR3 sequences listed, around 31% are singletons. Axillary draining lymph nodes of breast cancer patients supplied the node samples. The specimen was axillary lymph node tissue. The receptor source for this set is a female donor with breast cancer. Some clones in this sample may be carry-over from other donors' samples.

The V and J genes are TRBV9 and TRBJ1-5, with TRBD1 identical over 10 bases. The germline gives CDR1 SGDLS, CDR2 YYNGEE. This CDR3 is built from 17 residues. Losses at the gene ends were 5 bases for V and 6 bases for J; bases not matched to a gene: 14. In DNA form, the CDR3 reads TGTGCCAGCAGTGCCCGGGACAGGGGATCAGCAATTCAGCCCCAGCATTTT. Protein: CASSARDRGSAIQPQHF.

The rearrangement links TRBV30 to TRBJ2-7; maybe TRBD2 (6 bases). This CDR3 has 14 amino acids. Trimming shortened V by 0 bases and J by 6 bases, and 15 bases separated the two germline ends. The V gene's germline CDR1 is GTSNPN and CDR2 SVGIG (reference sequence). This CDR3 reads CAWSVLAGRSEQYF. CDR3 sequence (DNA): TGTGCCTGGAGTGTACTGGCGGGAAGGAGCGAGCAGTACTTC.

The chain couples TRBV15 to TRBJ1-2; D not resolved. The germline V gene has CDR1 LNHNV and CDR2 YYDKDF (reference sequence). This CDR3 comprises 13 residues. Trimming pared 5 bases from V and 4 bases from J, leaving 11 bases between. The CDR3 reads CATSPKGVYGYTF. The CDR3 DNA reads TGTGCCACCAGCCCCAAGGGCGTCTATGGCTACACCTTC.

V gene TRBV29-1 combines with J gene TRBJ2-7; the match to TRBD2 covers 7 bases. CDR1 and CDR2 (germline): SQVTM, ANQGSEA. V lost 4 bases, J lost 3 bases, and 3 bases stayed unmatched. The CDR3 length is 12 residues. In DNA, the CDR3 is TGCAGCGTTGCTAGCGGAAACTACGAGCAGTACTTC. Translating it yields CSVASGNYEQYF.

This clonotype was recorded at least ten times. The chain uses TRBV11-1 and TRBJ2-5; TRBD1 agrees at 7 bases. Germline values: CDR1 SGHAT, CDR2 FQDESV (reference sequence). The V and J ends lost 7 bases and 5 bases, in that order; junction bases with no gene match: 10. CDR3 length: 14 residues. The CDR3 protein is CASKGGRLTETQYF. For the CDR3, the DNA is TGTGCCAGCAAAGGGGGCAGGTTGACTGAGACCCAGTACTTC. Combining the CDR3 with reference TRBV11-1 and TRBJ2-5 gives the whole variable domain EAEVAQSPRYKITEKSQAVAFWCDPISGHATLYWYRQILGQGPELLVQFQDESVVDDSQLPKDRFSAERLKGVDSTLKIQPAELGDSAMYLCASKGGRLTETQYFGPGTRLLVL.

This clonotype has a handful of counts. A much larger clone lies a single base off, so this may be a read error. V gene TRBV19 combines with J gene TRBJ1-6, with a weak D call TRBD1 (5 bases). Per germline, CDR1 LNHDA and CDR2 SQIVND (reference sequence). Trimming took off 1 base at V and 9 bases at J, with 10 bases between the two ends. CDR3 length equals 14 residues. Written as DNA, the CDR3 is TGTGCCAGTAGTATAGGGGTGCAGGGTTCACCCCTCCACTTT. As protein: CASSIGVQGSPLHF.

CDR3 DNA: TGTGCCAGCAGTAAACTGACAGGGTTAAGCACAGATACGCAGTATTTT. Encoded protein: CASSKLTGLSTDTQYF. The chain links TRBV28 to TRBJ2-3; 7 nucleotides match TRBD1. V trimming: 5 bases; J trimming: 0 bases; junction bases outside the gene matches: 8. The CDR3 is made up of 16 amino acids. From germline, CDR1 is MDHEN and CDR2 SYDVKM.

In its sample, this clonotype was seen many times. This chain joins TRBV7-3 and TRBJ1-2; 10 bases fit TRBD1. Germline V gene sequence: CDR1 SGHTA, CDR2 FQGTGA. CDR3 length equals 13 residues. The ends lost 5 bases at V and 8 bases at J; junction bases unmatched: 5. CDR3 region: CASSRGTGEGYTF. The DNA for the CDR3 is TGTGCCAGCAGCCGCGGGACAGGGGAAGGCTACACCTTC.

As to this clonotype: Possible read error: a much larger clone is one base away. J is TRBJ2-7 and V is TRBV7-6; a possible D gene is TRBD2 (5 bases). The CDR3 runs 14 residues. In germline, CDR1 is SGHVS, CDR2 FNYEAQ. The CDR3 loop is CASSLERQFYERYF. The DNA of the CDR3 is TGTGCCAGCAGCTTAGAGCGGCAGTTCTACGAGCGGTACTTC.

This clonotype was seen at least ten times. The chain couples TRBV20-1 to TRBJ1-6; the D is unclear. V was trimmed by 6 bases and J by 0 bases, leaving 15 bases between them. Germline V lookup: CDR1 DFQATT, CDR2 SNEGSKA (reference sequence). This CDR3 contains 16 residues. The CDR3 nucleotides read TGCAGTGCGCGGACTATTAAAAGCTCCTATAATTCACCCCTCCACTTT. Amino acids: CSARTIKSSYNSPLHF.